These 9 T cell receptor beta chains were sequenced from one sample in a study of metastatic and nonmetastatic thyroid tumors. Nobody among the patients had been given any treatment before thyroid surgery. TCRdb re-called the PCR reads with MiXCR. The sample shows thousands of clones, about 35% of them seen only once. The sample taken for sequencing was adjacent normal tissue. The receptors shown here come from a female donor with papillary thyroid cancer or a benign thyroid nodule (not recorded which). Some clones in this sample may be carry-over from other donors' samples.

This clone is classed as large. This rearrangement joins TRBV7-2 to TRBJ2-1; 8 nucleotides align to TRBD2. Unmatched junction bases numbered 16, after V lost 10 bases and J lost 8 bases. The CDR3 length is 15 residues. Per germline, CDR1 SGHTA and CDR2 FQGNSA. CDR3 protein: CATSFFGRALDEQFF. CDR3 DNA: TGTGCCACCTCTTTTTTCGGGAGGGCCCTCGATGAGCAGTTCTTC.

This rearrangement joins TRBV28 to TRBJ2-7; 8 bases are shared with TRBD1. V dropped 5 bases and J dropped 3; count of bases not matched to a gene: 6. Germline V gives CDR1 MDHEN, CDR2 SYDVKM. The length of the CDR3 is 14 residues. CDR3 sequence (DNA): TGTGCCAGCAGTCACCGGGACAGGTACTACGAGCAGTACTTC. Translating gives CASSHRDRYYEQYF.

Turning to this clone: The CDR3 end shows no conserved phenylalanine or tryptophan, and so a read error is likely. The genes are TRBV30 and TRBJ1-2; D is unresolved. Per the germline V gene, CDR1 is GTSNPN and CDR2 is SVGIG (reference sequence). V shed 5 bases and J shed 4 bases, with 23 bases lying between them. CDR3 size: 16 residues. CDR3 bases: TGTGCCTGGTTCGAAATGGGCCCCAAGGGCTCCTATGGCTACACCTCC. Protein sequence: CAWFEMGPKGSYGYTS.

There are a few counts of this clone. The chain joins TRBV24-1 to TRBJ2-3; no clear D. Germline CDR1 reads KGHDR; CDR2 reads SFDVKD. The CDR3 contains 17 residues. V was shortened by 1 base and J by 2 bases, with 15 bases between the two germline ends. The CDR3 region has the DNA TGTGCCACCAGTGATTTCCCGGGTTCCTCCTCCACAGATACGCAGTATTTT. It codes for CATSDFPGSSSTDTQYF.

This clone has only one observation. The V gene is TRBV5-1, the J gene TRBJ2-2; D perhaps matches TRBD1 (5 bases). In germline, CDR1 is SGHRS, CDR2 YFSETQ. V was shortened by 5 bases and J by 4 bases, with 12 bases between the two germline ends. This CDR3 is 14 amino acids long. The CDR3 sequence is CASRVGRTTGELFF. The CDR3 DNA sequence: TGCGCCAGCAGGGTGGGGCGGACCACCGGGGAGCTGTTTTTT.

In this sample, this clone is large (0.1 to 1%). The chain is built from TRBV27 and TRBJ2-7; 11 bases align to TRBD1. In germline, CDR1 is MNHEY, CDR2 SMNVEV (reference sequence). The V segment lost 10 bases and the J segment 4 bases; nucleotides outside the gene matches: 18. This CDR3 region has 17 residues. CDR3 nucleotides: TGTGCCACCCTGGGACAGGGGGGGGCGGGAGGGCTTTACGAGCAGTACTTC. This encodes CATLGQGGAGGLYEQYF.

The chain uses TRBV2 and TRBJ1-5; TRBD1 agrees at 10 bases. The CDR3 runs to 18 residues. Trimming at V came to 6 bases and at J to 0 bases, leaving 11 bases not matched to a gene. Germline assignment: CDR1 SNHLY and CDR2 FYNNEI. The CDR3 loop reads CASSRSGQGKVSNQPQHF. CDR3 DNA sequence: TGTGCCAGCAGCCGCTCGGGACAGGGGAAGGTTAGCAATCAGCCCCAGCATTTT.

This chain links TRBV11-2 with TRBJ1-2, with D perhaps matching TRBD1 (5 bases). The germline V gene encodes CDR1 SGHAT and CDR2 FQNNGV. This CDR3 is 16 amino acids long. The V end lost 0 bases, the J end lost 3 bases, and 14 bases lay between the germline ends. CDR3 DNA sequence: TGTGCCAGCAGCTTAGAGCGGGGCCTGGGATACTATGGCTACACCTTC. Its translation is CASSLERGLGYYGYTF. Filled out from reference TRBV11-2 and TRBJ1-2, the complete variable domain reads EAGVAQSPRYKIIEKRQSVAFWCNPISGHATLYWYQQILGQGPKLLIQFQNNGVVDDSQLPKDRFSAERLKGVDSTLKIQPAKLEDSAVYLCASSLERGLGYYGYTFGSGTRLTVV.

This clone came up many times. The rearrangement joins TRBV6-1 to TRBJ2-7; D call uncertain. Trimming stripped 7 bases from V and 2 bases from J, with 12 bases between. Germline assignment: CDR1 MNHNS and CDR2 SASEGT. The CDR3 totals 13 residues. CDR3: CASIQRTPYEQYF. The CDR3 DNA reads TGTGCCAGCATCCAAAGGACCCCCTACGAGCAGTACTTC.